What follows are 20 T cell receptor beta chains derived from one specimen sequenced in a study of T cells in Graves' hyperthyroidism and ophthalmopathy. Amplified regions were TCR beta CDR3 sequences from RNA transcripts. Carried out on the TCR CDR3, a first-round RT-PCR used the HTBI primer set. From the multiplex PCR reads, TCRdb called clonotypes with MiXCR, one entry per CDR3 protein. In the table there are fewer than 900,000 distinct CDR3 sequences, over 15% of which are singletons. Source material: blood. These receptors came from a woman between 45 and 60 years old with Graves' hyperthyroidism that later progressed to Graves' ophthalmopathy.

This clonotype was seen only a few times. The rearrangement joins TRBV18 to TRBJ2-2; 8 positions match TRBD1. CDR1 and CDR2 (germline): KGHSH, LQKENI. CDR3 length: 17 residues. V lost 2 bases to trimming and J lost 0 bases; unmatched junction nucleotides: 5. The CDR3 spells CASSPRQGRANTGELFF. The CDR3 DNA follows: TGTGCCAGCTCACCAAGACAGGGGAGAGCGAACACCGGGGAGCTGTTTTTT.

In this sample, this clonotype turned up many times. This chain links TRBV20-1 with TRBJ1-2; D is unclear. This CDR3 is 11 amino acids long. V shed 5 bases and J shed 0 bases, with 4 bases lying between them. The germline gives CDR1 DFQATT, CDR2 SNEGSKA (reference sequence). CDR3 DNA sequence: TGCAGTGCTCTAGCTAACTATGGCTACACCTTC. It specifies CSALANYGYTF.

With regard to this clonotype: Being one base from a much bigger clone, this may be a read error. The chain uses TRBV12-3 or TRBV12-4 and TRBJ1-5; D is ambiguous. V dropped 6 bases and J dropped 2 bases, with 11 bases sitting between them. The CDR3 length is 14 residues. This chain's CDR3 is CASSPDSGNQPQHF. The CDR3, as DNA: TGTGCCAGCAGCCCAGACTCTGGCAATCAGCCCCAGCATTTT.

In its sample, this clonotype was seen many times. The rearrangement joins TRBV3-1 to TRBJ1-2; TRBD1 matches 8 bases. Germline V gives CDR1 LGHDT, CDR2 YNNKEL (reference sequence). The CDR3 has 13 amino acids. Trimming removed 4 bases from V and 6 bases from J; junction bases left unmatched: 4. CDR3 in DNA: TGTGCCAGCAGCCTCGACAGGGGCAATGGCTACACCTTC. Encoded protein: CASSLDRGNGYTF.

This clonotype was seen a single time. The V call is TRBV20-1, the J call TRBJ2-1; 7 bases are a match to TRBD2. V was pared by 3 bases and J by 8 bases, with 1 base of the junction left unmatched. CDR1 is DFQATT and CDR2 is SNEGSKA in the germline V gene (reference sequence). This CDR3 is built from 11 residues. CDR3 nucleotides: TGCAGTGCTAGCGGGAGGCATGAGCAGTTCTTC. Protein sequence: CSASGRHEQFF.

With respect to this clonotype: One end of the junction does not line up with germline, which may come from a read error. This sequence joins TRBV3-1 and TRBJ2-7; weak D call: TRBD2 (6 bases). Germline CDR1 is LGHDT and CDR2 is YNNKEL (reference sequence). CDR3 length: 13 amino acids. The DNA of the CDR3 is TGTGCCAGCAGCCAAGATCTGGACTACGAGCGGTACTTC. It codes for CASSQDLDYERYF.

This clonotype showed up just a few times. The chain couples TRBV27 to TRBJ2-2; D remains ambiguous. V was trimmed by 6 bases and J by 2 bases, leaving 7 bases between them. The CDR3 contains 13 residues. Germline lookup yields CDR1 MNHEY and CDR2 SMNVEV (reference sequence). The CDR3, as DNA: TGTGCCAGCAGGGATGAAAACACCGGGGAGCTGTTTTTT. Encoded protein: CASRDENTGELFF.

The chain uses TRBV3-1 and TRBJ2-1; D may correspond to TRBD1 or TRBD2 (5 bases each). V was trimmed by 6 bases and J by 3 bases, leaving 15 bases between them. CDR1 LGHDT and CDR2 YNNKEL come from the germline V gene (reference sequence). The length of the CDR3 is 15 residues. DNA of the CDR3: TGTGCCAGCAGACTCCGGGACGGAGACTACAATGAGCAGTTCTTC. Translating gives CASRLRDGDYNEQFF.

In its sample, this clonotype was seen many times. The CDR3 sequence is CASSEWTATQETQYF. The CDR3 nucleotides read TGTGCCAGCAGTGAATGGACTGCCACCCAGGAGACCCAGTACTTC. The gene calls are TRBV2 and TRBJ2-5, with D possibly TRBD2 on 5 matching bases. CDR1 and CDR2 (germline): SNHLY, FYNNEI. V was clipped by 2 bases and J by 5 bases, with 15 bases between them. The CDR3 spans 15 residues. Looking up the rest from reference TRBV2 and TRBJ2-5 gives the full variable domain: EPEVTQTPSHQVTQMGQEVILRCVPISNHLYFYWYRQILGQKVEFLVSFYNNEISEKSEIFDDQFSVERPDGSNFTLKIRSTKLEDSAMYFCASSEWTATQETQYFGPGTRLLVL.

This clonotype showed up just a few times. The CDR3 DNA follows: TGTGCCAGCAGCTTAGACAGGCGACAAGACTATGGCTACACCTTC. Protein product: CASSLDRRQDYGYTF. The chain is built from TRBV13 and TRBJ1-2, with TRBD1 as a possible D gene (5 bases). Germline V gives CDR1 PRHDT, CDR2 FYEKMQ (reference sequence). The CDR3 has 15 residues. Trimming shortened V by 1 base and J by 3 bases, and 12 bases separated the two germline ends.

Here the CDR3 reads CSASYSVPDEQYF. In nucleotides, the CDR3 is TGCAGTGCTAGTTACTCGGTTCCGGACGAGCAGTACTTC. The chain links TRBV20-1 to TRBJ2-7; no clear D gene. The CDR3 length is 13 residues. Trimming stripped 3 bases from V and 5 bases from J, with 14 bases between. CDR1 and CDR2 (germline): DFQATT, SNEGSKA (reference sequence).

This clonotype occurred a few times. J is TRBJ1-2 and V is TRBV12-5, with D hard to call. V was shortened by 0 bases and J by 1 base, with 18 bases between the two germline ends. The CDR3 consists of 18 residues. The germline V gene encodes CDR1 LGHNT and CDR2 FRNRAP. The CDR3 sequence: CASGLVMGPDPINYGYTF. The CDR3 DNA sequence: TGTGCTAGTGGTTTGGTTATGGGTCCAGACCCCATTAACTATGGCTACACCTTC.

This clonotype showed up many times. CDR3 loop: CASSQESQGQPQHF. The CDR3, as DNA: TGTGCCAGCAGCCAAGAAAGTCAGGGTCAGCCCCAGCATTTT. The J gene is TRBJ1-5, the V gene TRBV3-1; TRBD1 is a possible D gene (5 bases). Germline CDR1 reads LGHDT; CDR2 reads YNNKEL (reference sequence). The ends were cut back, 0 bases at V and 6 bases at J, with 9 bases in the middle. CDR3 length: 14 residues.

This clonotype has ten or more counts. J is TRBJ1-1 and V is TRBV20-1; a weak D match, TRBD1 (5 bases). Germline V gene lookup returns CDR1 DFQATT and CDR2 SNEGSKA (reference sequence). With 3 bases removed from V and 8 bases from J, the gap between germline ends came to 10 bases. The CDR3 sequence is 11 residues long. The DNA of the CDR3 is TGCAGTGCTAGTCGACAGATCGAAGCTTTCTTT. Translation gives CSASRQIEAFF.

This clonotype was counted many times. This CDR3 reads CASSQETASNTEAFF. The DNA for the CDR3 is TGTGCCAGCAGTCAGGAGACAGCATCGAACACTGAAGCTTTCTTT. The chain employs TRBV2 and TRBJ1-1; D possibly corresponds to TRBD1 (5 bases). CDR3 length equals 15 residues. The ends were cut back, 5 bases at V and 1 base at J, with 14 bases in the middle. Looked up from germline, CDR1 is SNHLY and CDR2 is FYNNEI. The entire variable domain, with the rest obtained from reference TRBV2 and TRBJ1-1, is as follows: EPEVTQTPSHQVTQMGQEVILRCVPISNHLYFYWYRQILGQKVEFLVSFYNNEISEKSEIFDDQFSVERPDGSNFTLKIRSTKLEDSAMYFCASSQETASNTEAFFGQGTRLTVV.

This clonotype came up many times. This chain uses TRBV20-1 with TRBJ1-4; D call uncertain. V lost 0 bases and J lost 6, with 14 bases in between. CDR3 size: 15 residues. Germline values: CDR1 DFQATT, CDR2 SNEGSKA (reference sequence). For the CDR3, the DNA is TGCAGTGCTAGAGATCGCTCCCTGGGAGATGAAAAACTGTTTTTT. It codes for CSARDRSLGDEKLFF.

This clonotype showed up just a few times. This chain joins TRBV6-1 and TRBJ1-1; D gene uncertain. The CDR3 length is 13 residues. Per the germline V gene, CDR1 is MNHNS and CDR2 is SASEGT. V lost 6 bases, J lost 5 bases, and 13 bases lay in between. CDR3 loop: CASRDLQGTEAFF. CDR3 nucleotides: TGTGCCAGCAGGGACCTTCAAGGGACTGAAGCTTTCTTT.

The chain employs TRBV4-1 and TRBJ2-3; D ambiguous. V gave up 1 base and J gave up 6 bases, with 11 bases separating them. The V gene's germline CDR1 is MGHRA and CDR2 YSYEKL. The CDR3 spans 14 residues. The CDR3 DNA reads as TGCGCCAGCAGCCAAGTCGGAAGTCCGGATACGCAGTATTTT. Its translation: CASSQVGSPDTQYF.

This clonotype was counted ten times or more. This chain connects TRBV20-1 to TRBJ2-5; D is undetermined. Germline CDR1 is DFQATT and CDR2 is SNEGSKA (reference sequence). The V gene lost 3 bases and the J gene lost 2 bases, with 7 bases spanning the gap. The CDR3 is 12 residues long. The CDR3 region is CSARAAQETQYF. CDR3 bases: TGCAGTGCTAGGGCAGCTCAAGAGACCCAGTACTTC.

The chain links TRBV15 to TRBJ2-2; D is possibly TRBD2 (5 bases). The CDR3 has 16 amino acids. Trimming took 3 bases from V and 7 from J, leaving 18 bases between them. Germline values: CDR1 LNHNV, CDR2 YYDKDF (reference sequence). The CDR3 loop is CATSRSTLVEGGELFF. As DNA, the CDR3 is TGTGCCACCAGCAGGTCGACATTGGTCGAGGGCGGGGAGCTGTTTTTT.